These 14 T cell receptor beta chains came from one sample sequenced in a study of long-term antiretroviral therapy in people with HIV. It was version v3.0 of the immunoSEQ assay that was run at survey level. Clones were read by immunoSEQ multiplex PCR, and TCRdb kept only the in-frame ones, dropping some. The sample lists thousands of clones; 70% to 90% were seen once. The source material was unsorted PBMCs, sampled 1.3 years after starting antiretroviral therapy. These receptors came from a woman in her forties or fifties with HIV.

The genes are TRBV30 and TRBJ2-5, with 10 positions matching TRBD2. This CDR3 is built from 18 residues. Germline CDR1 reads GTSNPN; CDR2 reads SVGIG (reference sequence). V was clipped by 2 bases and J by 5 bases; unmatched bases: 17. DNA of the CDR3: TGTGCCTGGAGTACTACGGGACTAGCGTTCTCTCTGGGGGAGACCCAGTACTTC. It specifies CAWSTTGLAFSLGETQYF. The full variable domain, completed using reference TRBV30 and TRBJ2-5, is SQTIHQWPATLVQPVGSPLSLECTVEGTSNPNLYWYRQAAGRGLQLLFYSVGIGQISSEVPQNLSASRPQDRQFILSSKKLLLSDSGFYLCAWSTTGLAFSLGETQYFGPGTRLLVL.

The rearrangement uses TRBV6-1 and TRBJ1-5; maybe TRBD1 (5 bases). V dropped 2 bases and J dropped 2 bases, with 13 bases sitting between them. Looked up from germline, CDR1 is MNHNS and CDR2 is SASEGT. The CDR3 has 16 amino acids. This CDR3 is CASSERLGRGNQPQHF. DNA for the CDR3: TGTGCCAGCAGTGAAAGGTTGGGCAGGGGCAATCAGCCCCAGCATTTT.

The V gene is TRBV6-4, the J gene TRBJ2-3; TRBD2 matches at 10 bases. CDR3 length: 16 residues. The germline V gene encodes CDR1 MRHNA and CDR2 SNTAGT. After removal of 2 bases from V and 2 bases from J, the junction contained 4 bases not matched to a gene. The CDR3 loop is CASSDGSGGATDTQYF. In DNA form, the CDR3 reads TGTGCCAGCAGTGACGGGAGCGGGGGGGCCACAGATACGCAGTATTTT.

Sample share makes this clone large. CDR3 residues: CASRPTGGSPLHF. CDR3 coding DNA: TGTGCCAGTAGACCGACAGGGGGTTCACCCCTCCACTTT. The rearrangement uses TRBV19 and TRBJ1-6; 9 bases are shared with TRBD1. Germline-derived CDR1 and CDR2 are LNHDA and SQIVND (reference sequence). The ends lost 6 bases at V and 9 bases at J; junction bases unmatched: 3. The CDR3 runs to 13 residues.

This sequence joins TRBV2 and TRBJ1-4, with D maybe TRBD1 (6 bases). The V end was cut by 6 bases, the J end by 0 bases, with 11 bases between. CDR1 and CDR2 from the germline V gene are SNHLY and FYNNEI. The CDR3 totals 15 residues. The DNA of the CDR3 is TGTGCCAGCAGGCGACAGGAAGCAACTAATGAAAAACTGTTTTTT. It specifies CASRRQEATNEKLFF.

The chain recombines TRBV9 with TRBJ2-5, with 13 bases aligning to TRBD2. The CDR3 runs to 17 residues. Germline CDR1 and CDR2: SGDLS and YYNGEE. Trimming took 0 bases from V and 5 from J; bases not matched to a gene: 7. The CDR3 reads CASSVGTSGGALETQYF. The DNA for the CDR3 is TGTGCCAGCAGCGTAGGTACTAGCGGGGGGGCCCTGGAGACCCAGTACTTC. The full variable domain, in which reference TRBV9 and TRBJ2-5 provide the parts outside the CDR3, is DSGVTQTPKHLITATGQRVTLRCSPRSGDLSVYWYQQSLDQGLQFLIQYYNGEERAKGNILERFSAQQFPDLHSELNLSSLELGDSALYFCASSVGTSGGALETQYFGPGTRLLVL.

The chain employs TRBV29-1 and TRBJ1-1; no firm D call. The CDR3 contains 12 residues. V was clipped by 6 bases and J by 0 bases, with 8 bases between them. Germline V gives CDR1 SQVTM, CDR2 ANQGSEA. DNA of the CDR3: TGCAGCGTCGGCGAACTGAACACTGAAGCTTTCTTT. This encodes CSVGELNTEAFF.

CDR3 residues: CASSLEGSEYGYTF. The CDR3 DNA sequence: TGTGCCAGCAGTTTAGAGGGATCGGAGTATGGCTACACCTTC. The chain joins TRBV28 to TRBJ1-2, with D uncertain. This CDR3 spans 14 amino acids. Per germline, CDR1 MDHEN and CDR2 SYDVKM. The V end lost 2 bases, the J end lost 5 bases, and 12 bases lay between the germline ends.

The J gene is TRBJ1-2, the V gene TRBV25-1; D might be TRBD1 (6 bases). The CDR3 is 14 residues long. V was pared by 4 bases and J by 2 bases, with 11 bases between. Germline lookup yields CDR1 MGHDK and CDR2 SYGVNS. Written as DNA, the CDR3 is TGTGCCAGCAGTGGGCAGGGGTGGAACTATGGCTACACCTTC. It encodes CASSGQGWNYGYTF.

This chain connects TRBV14 to TRBJ1-6; no reliable D call. The CDR3 sequence is 17 residues long. Germline loops: CDR1 SGHDN, CDR2 FVKESK. V lost 4 bases, J lost 0 bases, and 13 bases lay in between. The CDR3 reads CASSPSGLRSYNSPLHF. The CDR3 DNA sequence: TGTGCCAGCAGCCCATCCGGGCTCCGCTCCTATAATTCACCCCTCCACTTT.

As DNA, the CDR3 is TGTGCCAGTATGTGGTGGGGCAAAAGCTCCTACAATGAGCAGTTCTTC. Translating it yields CASMWWGKSSYNEQFF. The chain recombines TRBV19 with TRBJ2-1; D is perhaps TRBD1 (5 bases). Germline CDR1 LNHDA, CDR2 SQIVND (reference sequence). The CDR3 sequence is 16 residues long. Trimming took 7 bases from V and 0 from J, leaving 16 bases between them.

The CDR3 sequence: CSARTYNEQFF. The CDR3, as DNA: TGCAGTGCTAGGACCTACAATGAGCAGTTCTTC. The genes are TRBV20-1 and TRBJ2-1, with unresolved D. Germline V CDR1 and CDR2: DFQATT, SNEGSKA (reference sequence). This CDR3 is 11 amino acids long. Between the trimmed V and J ends, which lost 3 bases and 2 bases, there was a span of 2 bases.

The chain links TRBV5-4 to TRBJ2-5, with 11 bases identical to TRBD2. The CDR3 loop spans 15 amino acids. CDR1 and CDR2 from the germline V gene are SGHNT and YYREEE (reference sequence). Losses at the gene ends were 2 bases for V and 5 bases for J; bases not matched to a gene: 5. CDR3 in amino acids: CASSFSGGGHETQYF. In nucleotides, the CDR3 is TGTGCCAGCAGCTTTAGCGGGGGGGGACATGAGACCCAGTACTTC.

The gene calls are TRBV4-1 and TRBJ2-2, with D hard to call. The V end was cut by 2 bases, the J end by 2 bases, with 3 bases between. Looked up from germline, CDR1 is MGHRA and CDR2 is YSYEKL. The CDR3 covers 13 residues. The CDR3 DNA reads TGCGCCAGCAGCCAATCTAACACCGGGGAGCTGTTTTTT. It specifies CASSQSNTGELFF.